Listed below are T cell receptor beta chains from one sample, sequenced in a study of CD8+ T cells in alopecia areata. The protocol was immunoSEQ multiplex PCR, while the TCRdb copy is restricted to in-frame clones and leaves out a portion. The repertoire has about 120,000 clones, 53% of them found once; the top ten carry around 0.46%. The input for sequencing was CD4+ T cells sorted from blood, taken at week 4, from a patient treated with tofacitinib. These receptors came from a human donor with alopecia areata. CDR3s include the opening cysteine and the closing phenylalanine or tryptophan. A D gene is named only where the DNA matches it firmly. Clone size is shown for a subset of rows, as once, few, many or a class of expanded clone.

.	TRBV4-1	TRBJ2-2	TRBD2	TGCGCCAGCAGCCAAATGACTAGCGCGAACACCGGGGAGCTGTTTTTT	CASSQMTSANTGELFF
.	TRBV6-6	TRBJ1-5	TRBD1	TGTGCCAGCAGTAGGGGGACAGGGAGCCAGCCCCAGCATTTT	CASSRGTGSQPQHF
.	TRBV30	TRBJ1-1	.	TGTGCCTGGAGTTCGGCGGGATTTGGTGAAGCTTTCTTT	CAWSSAGFGEAFF
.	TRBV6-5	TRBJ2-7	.	TGTGCCAGCAGTTCGCCGTCGGCCTACGAGCAGTACTTC	CASSSPSAYEQYF
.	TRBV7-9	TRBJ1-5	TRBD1	TGTGCCAGCAGCGGTACCGGGACAGGGGGCAATCAGCCCCAGCATTTT	CASSGTGTGGNQPQHF
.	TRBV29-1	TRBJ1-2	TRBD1	TGCAGCGTCTCAGTCCCGGGACAGGGCCGGGGCTACACCTTC	CSVSVPGQGRGYTF
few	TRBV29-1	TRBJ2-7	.	TGCAGCGTTGAGGCTAGGACAGAGCGGTACTCCTACGAGCAGTACTTC	CSVEARTERYSYEQYF
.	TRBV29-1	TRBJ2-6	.	TGCAGCGTTGGCGTGTACGGGCCAACTCCTGGGGCCAACGTCCTGACTTTC	CSVGVYGPTPGANVLTF
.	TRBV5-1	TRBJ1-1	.	TGCGCCAGCAGCTTGGAAAAAGGAGTCCCTGAAGCTTTCTTT	CASSLEKGVPEAFF
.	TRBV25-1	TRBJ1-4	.	TGTGCCAGCAGTGCAGGTGAAAAACTGTTTTTT	CASSAGEKLFF
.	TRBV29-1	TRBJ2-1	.	TGCAGCGTTGTAGGCCGGATTAGCTACAATGAGCAGTTCTTC	CSVVGRISYNEQFF
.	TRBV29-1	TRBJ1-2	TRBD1	TGCAGCACTTTGGCAGGGGGCAACTATGGCTACACCTTC	CSTLAGGNYGYTF
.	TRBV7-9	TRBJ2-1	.	TGTGCCAGCAGCTTGAGGGGGTCAGGTGACAATGAGCAGTTCTTC	CASSLRGSGDNEQFF
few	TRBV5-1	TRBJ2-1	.	TGCGCCAGCAGCTTGGACGGGCTAAGCTCCTACAATGAGCAGTTCTTC	CASSLDGLSSYNEQFF
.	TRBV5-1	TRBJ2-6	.	TGCGCCAGCAGCCTGGACGGGGCGAGAGGGGCCAACGTCCTGACTTTC	CASSLDGARGANVLTF
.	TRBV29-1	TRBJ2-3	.	TGCAGCGCCGCGGGTCTTCAGCCAGATACGCAGTATTTT	CSAAGLQPDTQYF
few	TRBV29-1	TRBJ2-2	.	TGCAGGGAGGTAACAGGGTTCACCGGGGAGCTGTTTTTT	CREVTGFTGELFF
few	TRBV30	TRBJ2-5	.	TGTGCCTGGAGCGCCAGATTTGGGGAGACCCAGTACTTC	CAWSARFGETQYF
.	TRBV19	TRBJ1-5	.	TGTGCCAGTAGTCAGGGCGGTCAAAGCAATCAGCCCCAGCATTTT	CASSQGGQSNQPQHF
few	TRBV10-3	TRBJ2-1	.	TGTGCCATCGCCAGAATCCCAATGGGCGACTACAATGAGCAGTTCTTC	CAIARIPMGDYNEQFF
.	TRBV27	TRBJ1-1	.	TGTGCCAGCAGTCCGCGATCATACACCAACACTGAAGCTTTCTTT	CASSPRSYTNTEAFF
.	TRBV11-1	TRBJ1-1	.	TGTGCCAGCAGCTTTAAGGGTGGTGGAACTGAAGCTTTCTTT	CASSFKGGGTEAFF
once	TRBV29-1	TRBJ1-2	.	TGCAGCGTTGGAGGGACGGGTAACTATGGCTACACCTTC	CSVGGTGNYGYTF
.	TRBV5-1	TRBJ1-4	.	TGCGCCAGCAGCTTGCAGGGCGGTAATGAAAAACTGTTTTTT	CASSLQGGNEKLFF
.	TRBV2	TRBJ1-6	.	TGTGCCAGCTGCAGCCGGCAGGGCACGAATTCACCCCTCCACTTT	CASCSRQGTNSPLHF
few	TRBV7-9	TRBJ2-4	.	TGTGCCAGCAGCTCACTATTCGGGGGACCGAACATTCAGTACTTC	CASSSLFGGPNIQYF
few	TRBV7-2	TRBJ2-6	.	TGTGCCAGCAGCCTTGGGACTTTCTGGAGCTCTGGGGCCAACGTCCTGACTTTC	CASSLGTFWSSGANVLTF
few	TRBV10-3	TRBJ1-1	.	TGTGCCATCAGTGAGCCTTATTACACTGAAGCTTTCTTT	CAISEPYYTEAFF
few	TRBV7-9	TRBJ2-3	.	TGTGCCAGCAGCCCCAGGGGCCCAGATACGCAGTATTTT	CASSPRGPDTQYF
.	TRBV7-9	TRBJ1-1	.	TGTGCCAGCAGCTCAGGGGCCATTGAAGCTTTCTTT	CASSSGAIEAFF
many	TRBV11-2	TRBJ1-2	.	TGTGCCAGCAGCTTATCGGGGACAAACTTTTTCTATGGCTACACCTTC	CASSLSGTNFFYGYTF
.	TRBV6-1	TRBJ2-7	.	TGTGCCAGCAAGGGCCCCTACGAGCAGTACTTC	CASKGPYEQYF
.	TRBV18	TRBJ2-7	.	TGTGCCAGCTCACCAGATGGGGTAGGCGCCTACGAGCAGTACTTC	CASSPDGVGAYEQYF
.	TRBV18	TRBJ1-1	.	TGTGCCAGCTCACCTGGACGGTTGAACACTGAAGCTTTCTTT	CASSPGRLNTEAFF
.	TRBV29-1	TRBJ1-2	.	TGCAGCGTTGAGCGTCCGGGTGGTGGCTACACCTTC	CSVERPGGGYTF
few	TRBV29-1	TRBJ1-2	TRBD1	TGCAGCGTTCGGGACAGGGGGCACAATGGCTACACCTTC	CSVRDRGHNGYTF
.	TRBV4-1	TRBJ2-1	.	TGCGCCAGCAGCCAAGATTTGGCGGCCCTCTACAATGAGCAGTTCTTC	CASSQDLAALYNEQFF
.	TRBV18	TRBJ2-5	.	TGTGCCAGCTCCAACTACCAAGAGACCCAGTACTTC	CASSNYQETQYF
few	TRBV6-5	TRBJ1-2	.	TGTGCCAGCAGTTACTCGATGCGGGCTGGCTACACCTTC	CASSYSMRAGYTF
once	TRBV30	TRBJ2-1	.	TGTGCCTGGGGGTTGGGAAGTACGGATGAGCAGTTCTTC	CAWGLGSTDEQFF
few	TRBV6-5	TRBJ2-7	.	TGTGCCAGTCATACATTACAGGCCGCCTACGAGCAGTACTTC	CASHTLQAAYEQYF